These 26 T cell receptor beta chains originate from one sample sequenced in a study of blood T cell repertoires in COVID-19. TCRdb's copy holds only in-frame clones and misses some; the assay was immunoSEQ multiplex PCR. This sample has about 65,000 clones; 80% to 95% occur once, and the top ten carry about 3%. Sequencing used peripheral blood. The receptors stem from a man aged 70-80 years with active COVID-19.

The gene calls are TRBV12-3 or TRBV12-4 and TRBJ1-3, with D possibly being TRBD1 (6 bases). V dropped 11 bases and J dropped 0 bases, with 11 bases sitting between them. The CDR3 loop spans 13 amino acids. The DNA for the CDR3 is TGTGCCGGGATCAGGGGCTCTGGAAACACCATATATTTT. Amino acid sequence: CAGIRGSGNTIYF.

This clone has more than one count but fewer than ten. The genes are TRBV18 and TRBJ2-7; TRBD1 matches at 8 bases. V was pared by 3 bases and J by 7 bases, with 8 bases of the junction left unmatched. Germline V gene lookup returns CDR1 KGHSH and CDR2 LQKENI. The CDR3 is 14 residues long. CDR3 sequence: CASSPGTGVWEQYV. The CDR3 DNA follows: TGTGCCAGCTCACCCGGGACAGGTGTTTGGGAGCAGTACGTC.

The V gene is TRBV28, the J gene TRBJ2-7; tentative D call: TRBD2 (5 bases). V was clipped by 7 bases and J by 7 bases, with 11 bases between them. This CDR3 has 11 amino acids. Germline V gene sequence: CDR1 MDHEN, CDR2 SYDVKM. CDR3 loop: CASMKGDEQYV. The DNA of the CDR3 is TGTGCCAGCATGAAGGGAGATGAGCAGTACGTC.

The chain links TRBV4-3 to TRBJ2-4; 7 bases align to TRBD2. The trim removed 1 base at V and 0 bases at J, leaving 18 bases unmatched. This CDR3 is 21 amino acids long. Per the germline V gene, CDR1 is LGHNA and CDR2 is YSLEER. The CDR3: CASSQALTGWETGGAKNIQYF. CDR3 DNA: TGCGCCAGCAGCCAAGCTTTAACCGGTTGGGAGACGGGGGGAGCCAAAAACATTCAGTACTTC.

This chain uses TRBV19 with TRBJ2-3; tentative D call: TRBD2 (6 bases). Trimming took 6 bases from V and 4 from J, leaving 8 bases between them. Germline CDR1 is LNHDA and CDR2 is SQIVND (reference sequence). This CDR3 spans 12 amino acids. The chain's CDR3 is CASSPGADTQYF. The CDR3 bases are TGTGCCAGTAGCCCGGGGGCAGATACGCAGTATTTT.

This clone was detected a few times. The V call is TRBV2, the J call TRBJ2-7, with D hard to call. This CDR3 has 16 residues. The germline V gene has CDR1 SNHLY and CDR2 FYNNEI. Trimming removed 3 bases at V and 3 bases at J, with 18 bases between. The CDR3 region is CASSERGRALGYEQYV. Written as DNA, the CDR3 is TGTGCCAGCAGTGAGAGAGGCAGAGCCTTGGGCTACGAGCAGTACGTC.

The CDR3 loop is CAISDTQGYGYTF. The CDR3 bases are TGTGCCATCAGTGATACTCAGGGATATGGCTACACCTTC. This sequence joins TRBV10-3 and TRBJ1-2; TRBD1 is a possible D gene (5 bases). The V and J ends lost 3 bases and 5 bases respectively, with 10 bases between them. This CDR3 spans 13 amino acids. Germline lookup yields CDR1 ENHRY and CDR2 SYGVKD.

The genes are TRBV4-3 and TRBJ1-6; D not resolved. CDR1 is LGHNA, CDR2 YSLEER, per germline. V was shortened by 2 bases and J by 8 bases, with 7 bases between the two germline ends. The CDR3 sequence is 13 residues long. The CDR3 sequence is CASSQIPDSPLHF. CDR3 nucleotide sequence: TGCGCCAGCAGCCAAATTCCTGATTCACCCCTCCACTTT.

This chain joins TRBV11-3 and TRBJ2-5; TRBD1 agrees at 10 bases. V was pared by 5 bases and J by 5 bases, with 8 bases of the junction left unmatched. From germline, CDR1 is SGHNT and CDR2 YENEEA. The CDR3 runs 15 residues. Here the CDR3 reads CASSPGQGWGETQYF. DNA for the CDR3: TGTGCCAGCAGCCCGGGACAGGGGTGGGGTGAGACCCAGTACTTC.

The chain uses TRBV5-1 and TRBJ2-5; a weak D match, TRBD1 (5 bases). The CDR3 runs to 14 residues. The germline V and J ends were trimmed by 2 bases and 5 bases, with 13 bases remaining between them. CDR1 and CDR2 from the germline V gene are SGHRS and YFSETQ. The CDR3 spells CASSLGQGGETQYF. In nucleotides, the CDR3 is TGCGCCAGCAGCTTAGGGCAGGGTGGGGAGACCCAGTACTTC. The complete variable domain, with remaining parts taken from reference TRBV5-1 and TRBJ2-5, reads KAGVTQTPRYLIKTRGQQVTLSCSPISGHRSVSWYQQTPGQGLQFLFEYFSETQRNKGNFPGRFSGRQFSNSRSEMNVSTLELGDSALYLCASSLGQGGETQYFGPGTRLLVL.

This clone was seen a single time. The V and J genes are TRBV18 and TRBJ1-3, with 8 nucleotides matching TRBD1. Per the germline V gene, CDR1 is KGHSH and CDR2 is LQKENI. The CDR3 spans 15 residues. The V segment lost 5 bases and the J segment 0 bases; nucleotides outside the gene matches: 3. The CDR3 sequence is CASSTTGGSGNTIYF. The CDR3 nucleotides read TGTGCCAGCTCAACAACAGGGGGCTCTGGAAACACCATATATTTT. The whole variable domain, remainder taken from reference TRBV18 and TRBJ1-3, is NAGVMQNPRHLVRRRGQEARLRCSPMKGHSHVYWYRQLPEEGLKFMVYLQKENIIDESGMPKERFSAEFPKEGPSILRIQQVVRGDSAAYFCASSTTGGSGNTIYFGEGSWLTVV.

The CDR3 sequence is CASSPGLAGGYEQFF. In DNA, the CDR3 is TGTGCCAGCAGCCCGGGACTAGCGGGGGGGTACGAGCAGTTCTTC. The chain recombines TRBV28 with TRBJ2-1, with 16 bases that match TRBD2. V lost 6 bases and J lost 10; bases outside the gene matches: 6. This CDR3 contains 15 residues. The germline CDR1 and CDR2 sequences are MDHEN and SYDVKM.

Written as DNA, the CDR3 is TGTGCCAGCAGCCAAGGACAGATGAACACTGAAGCTTTCTTT. Translating gives CASSQGQMNTEAFF. The rearrangement links TRBV3-1 (or the pseudogene TRBV3-2) to TRBJ1-1; D perhaps matches TRBD1 (5 bases). V lost 1 base to trimming and J lost 0 bases, with 6 bases between them. CDR1 LGHDT and CDR2 YNNKEL come from the germline V gene (reference sequence). CDR3 length equals 14 residues.

In this sample, this clone turned up once. This chain connects TRBV6-2 or TRBV6-3 to TRBJ1-1; D call uncertain. Per germline, CDR1 MNHEY and CDR2 SVGEGT. Trimming removed 6 bases from V and 6 bases from J, with 14 bases in between. This CDR3 is built from 13 residues. The chain's CDR3 is CASSLVGVAEAFF. Written as DNA, the CDR3 is TGTGCCAGCAGCCTCGTCGGTGTGGCTGAAGCTTTCTTT.

This clone was observed a single time. This rearrangement joins TRBV11-2 to TRBJ2-1, with a weak D call TRBD2 (5 bases). Trimming shortened V by 3 bases and J by 4 bases, and 10 bases separated the two germline ends. The CDR3 length is 14 residues. CDR1 SGHAT and CDR2 FQNNGV come from the germline V gene. The CDR3 DNA reads as TGTGCCAGCAGCTTTCCGAGCGGATACAATGAGCAGTTCTTC. It is translated as CASSFPSGYNEQFF.

The rearrangement uses TRBV24-1 and TRBJ2-3; D is unclear. CDR1 and CDR2 (germline): KGHDR, SFDVKD. The length of the CDR3 is 14 residues. Trimming removed 2 bases from V and 0 bases from J, with 5 bases in between. CDR3 in DNA: TGTGCCACCAGTGATTACCGGAGCACAGATACGCAGTATTTT. The encoded protein is CATSDYRSTDTQYF.

The chain carries TRBV11-1 and TRBJ2-5, with TRBD1 identical over 10 bases. From germline, CDR1 is SGHAT and CDR2 FQDESV (reference sequence). This CDR3 contains 15 residues. The trim removed 5 bases at V and 4 bases at J, leaving 7 bases unmatched. The CDR3 nucleotides read TGTGCCAGCAGCCCCGGGACAGGGGTAACAGAGACCCAGTACTTC. Amino acids: CASSPGTGVTETQYF.

The chain combines TRBV19 with TRBJ2-1, with 10 positions matching TRBD1. J was trimmed by 4 bases and V by 6 bases; bases with no gene match: 9. This CDR3 is built from 16 residues. CDR1 is LNHDA and CDR2 is SQIVND in the germline V gene (reference sequence). CDR3 sequence (DNA): TGTGCCAGTAGGAACTCAGGACAGGGGGGGTACAATGAGCAGTTCTTC. The encoded protein is CASRNSGQGGYNEQFF.

The V call is TRBV6-2 or TRBV6-3, the J call TRBJ2-3; 12 nucleotides match TRBD2. Germline V lookup: CDR1 MNHEY, CDR2 SVGEGT. V lost 5 bases, J lost 0 bases, and 12 bases stayed unmatched. The CDR3 length is 19 residues. The CDR3 here is CASSPHSSGGVISTDTQYF. CDR3 in DNA: TGTGCCAGCAGTCCGCATTCTAGCGGGGGGGTTATAAGCACAGATACGCAGTATTTT.

The chain employs TRBV7-6 and TRBJ2-5, with 7 bases aligning to TRBD1. CDR1 and CDR2 from the germline V gene are SGHVS and FNYEAQ. J lost 4 bases, V lost 1 base, and 6 bases had no gene match. The CDR3 sequence is 15 residues long. DNA of the CDR3: TGTGCCAGCAGCTTAGATTACAGGGGTTCAGAGACCCAGTACTTC. Its translation is CASSLDYRGSETQYF.

This clone was counted at least ten times. The sample has other DNA sequences that encode this CDR3 too. The chain is built from TRBV18 and TRBJ1-1, with D maybe TRBD1 (5 bases). CDR1 is KGHSH and CDR2 is LQKENI in the germline V gene. This CDR3 region has 17 residues. V lost 1 base to trimming and J lost 6 bases, with 21 bases between them. CDR3 bases: TGTGCCAGCTCACCACGGCCAGGGCAGGGTAGCGGGGCTGAAGCTTTCTTT. Translation: CASSPRPGQGSGAEAFF.

V and J are TRBV19 and TRBJ1-2; no clear D gene. This CDR3 spans 13 amino acids. Deletions cut 6 bases from V and 4 bases from J, with 12 bases between. Germline CDR1 LNHDA, CDR2 SQIVND (reference sequence). CDR3 region: CASSRSPGYGYTF. The CDR3 coding sequence is TGTGCCAGTAGCCGTTCTCCAGGCTATGGCTACACCTTC.

The V gene is TRBV7-9, the J gene TRBJ1-2; D not certain. CDR1 and CDR2 from the germline V gene are SEHNR and FQNEAQ (reference sequence). V shed 3 bases and J shed 4 bases, with 9 bases lying between them. The CDR3 loop spans 13 amino acids. The CDR3 here is CASSFLDTYGYTF. As DNA, the CDR3 is TGTGCCAGCAGCTTCTTAGACACCTATGGCTACACCTTC.

This chain connects TRBV19 to TRBJ1-5, with 9 bases identical to TRBD1. Germline V gene sequence: CDR1 LNHDA, CDR2 SQIVND (reference sequence). The CDR3 covers 13 residues. CDR3 sequence (DNA): TGTGCAGCTGGGGACAGGGCTTCCCAGCCCCAGCATTTT. Its translation is CAAGDRASQPQHF.

A note on this clone: Sequence at one end of the junction differs from germline and may be a read error. The chain recombines TRBV18 with TRBJ2-4, with 7 bases aligning to TRBD1. The CDR3 has 14 residues. CDR1 is KGHSH and CDR2 is LQKENI in the germline V gene. CDR3 sequence reads: CASSPQGAKNIQYF. The CDR3 DNA sequence: TGTGCCAGCTCTCCACAGGGGGCCAAAAACATTCAGTACTTC.

The V call is TRBV5-1, the J call TRBJ1-6, with 7 bases that match TRBD1. CDR1 and CDR2 from the germline V gene are SGHRS and YFSETQ. The CDR3 spans 15 residues. The V and J ends lost 2 bases and 7 bases, in that order; junction bases with no gene match: 6. CDR3 loop: CASSLGGAGNSPLHF. The CDR3 nucleotides read TGCGCCAGCAGCTTAGGGGGCGCGGGGAATTCACCCCTCCACTTT.